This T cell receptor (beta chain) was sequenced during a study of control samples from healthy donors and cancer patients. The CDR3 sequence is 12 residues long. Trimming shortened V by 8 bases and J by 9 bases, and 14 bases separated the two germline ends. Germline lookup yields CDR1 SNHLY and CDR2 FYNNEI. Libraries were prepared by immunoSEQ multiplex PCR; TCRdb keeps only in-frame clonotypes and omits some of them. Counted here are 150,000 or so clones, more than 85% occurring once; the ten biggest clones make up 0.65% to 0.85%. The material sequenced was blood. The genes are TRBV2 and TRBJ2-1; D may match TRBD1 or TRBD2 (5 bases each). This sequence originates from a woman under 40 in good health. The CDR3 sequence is CASCLIGGEQFF. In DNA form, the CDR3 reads TGTGCCAGCTGTTTAATTGGGGGTGAGCAGTTCTTC.